This T cell receptor (beta chain) was sequenced for a study of T cells in Graves' hyperthyroidism and ophthalmopathy. Whole-study context: Once the initial diagnosis was made, peripheral blood was obtained before any treatment.

Trimming cost V 4 bases and J 6 bases; bases outside gene matches: 3. The CDR3 sequence is 14 residues long. The V gene's germline CDR1 is SGHRS and CDR2 YFSETQ. Overall study findings and caveats: Classification by a 13 V-J model distinguished ophthalmopathy from stable hyperthyroidism.

Amplified TCR beta CDR3 regions derived from RNA transcripts. Carried out on the TCR CDR3, a first-round RT-PCR used the HTBI primer set. MiXCR, applied by TCRdb to the multiplex PCR reads, yields one record per CDR3 protein. The table shows more than 300,000 distinct CDR3 sequences, with about 18% occurring only once. This clonotype was observed a handful of times. As yet, its antigen is unknown. This rearrangement joins TRBV5-1 to TRBJ1-4, with 10 bases fitting TRBD1. Specimen: blood. The TCR comes from a woman in her 30s with Graves' hyperthyroidism that later progressed to Graves' ophthalmopathy. CDR3 sequence (DNA): TGCGCCAGCAGCCCCGGACAGGGGGATGAAAAACTGTTTTTT. Translated: CASSPGQGDEKLFF.